This is a list of T cell receptor beta chains from one sample in a study of Ad26.COV2.S vaccination and SARS-CoV-2 variants. The data were produced by immunoSEQ multiplex PCR, yet TCRdb's version contains in-frame clones alone and is incomplete. The sample carries 400,000 to 450,000 clones, more than 80% recorded once. Sequencing used peripheral blood, obtained in a trial of Ad26.COV2.S vaccine versus placebo. Receptors originate from a person between 18 and 59 years old who received the Ad26.COV2.S COVID-19 vaccine or a placebo. Both conserved end residues are part of each CDR3. A D gene is named only where the DNA matches it firmly. The size entry is marked missing in some rows and otherwise reads once, few, many or a size class.

clone size: -
V gene: TRBV28
D gene: -
J gene: TRBJ2-3
CDR3 DNA: TGTGCCAGCAGTCTTACAGGGAGGACAGATACGCAGTATTTT
CDR3 protein: CASSLTGRTDTQYF

clone size: -
V gene: TRBV5-4
D gene: -
J gene: TRBJ2-5
CDR3 DNA: TGTGCCAGCAGCTCAAGGTCGGAGGGGAAGGAGACCCAGTACTTC
CDR3 protein: CASSSRSEGKETQYF

clone size: -
V gene: TRBV7-9
D gene: TRBD1
J gene: TRBJ2-1
CDR3 DNA: TGTGCCACCCATAGACAGGGTTCCTACAATGAGCAGTTCTTC
CDR3 protein: CATHRQGSYNEQFF

clone size: once
V gene: TRBV28
D gene: -
J gene: TRBJ2-1
CDR3 DNA: TGTGCCAGCGGTAATGTGAATGAGCAGTTCTTC
CDR3 protein: CASGNVNEQFF

clone size: -
V gene: TRBV30
D gene: -
J gene: TRBJ1-1
CDR3 DNA: TGTGCCTGGAGTGTACGCGGGAACACTGAAGCTTTCTTT
CDR3 protein: CAWSVRGNTEAFF

clone size: -
V gene: TRBV7-8
D gene: -
J gene: TRBJ1-2
CDR3 DNA: TGTGCCAGCAGCTTAGGGAGGGGACCTAACTATGGCTACACCTTC
CDR3 protein: CASSLGRGPNYGYTF

clone size: -
V gene: TRBV18
D gene: -
J gene: TRBJ2-5
CDR3 DNA: TGTGCCAGCTCAAGAGGGCATGAAGAGACCCAGTACTTC
CDR3 protein: CASSRGHEETQYF

clone size: -
V gene: TRBV6-2/TRBV6-3
D gene: -
J gene: TRBJ1-2
CDR3 DNA: TGTGCCAGCAGTTACACAGGCCCAGATGGCTACACCTTC
CDR3 protein: CASSYTGPDGYTF

clone size: -
V gene: TRBV11-2
D gene: TRBD1
J gene: TRBJ1-5
CDR3 DNA: TGTGCCAGCAGCATCGACAGGGGGCGAGGGCCCCAGCATTTT
CDR3 protein: CASSIDRGRGPQHF

clone size: -
V gene: TRBV19
D gene: TRBD1
J gene: TRBJ1-1
CDR3 DNA: TGTGCCAGTAGTAAGACAACCGGGACAGGGGGCAACACTGAAGCTTTCTTT
CDR3 protein: CASSKTTGTGGNTEAFF

clone size: once
V gene: TRBV7-8
D gene: -
J gene: TRBJ2-1
CDR3 DNA: TGTGCCAGCAGCTTAGGAGGGAATAAGGGTGAGCAGTTCTTC
CDR3 protein: CASSLGGNKGEQFF

clone size: -
V gene: TRBV6-5
D gene: -
J gene: TRBJ2-5
CDR3 DNA: TGTGCCAGCAGTTACCCAGGGCAAGGGCGGGAGACCCAGTACTTC
CDR3 protein: CASSYPGQGRETQYF

clone size: -
V gene: TRBV18
D gene: -
J gene: TRBJ1-3
CDR3 DNA: TGTGCCAGCTCACCACCGGCTGGAAACACCATATATTTT
CDR3 protein: CASSPPAGNTIYF

clone size: -
V gene: TRBV6-2/TRBV6-3
D gene: -
J gene: TRBJ1-1
CDR3 DNA: TGTGCCAGCAGTTACGAAACAGGCTATGAAGCTTTCTTT
CDR3 protein: CASSYETGYEAFF

clone size: -
V gene: TRBV4-1
D gene: -
J gene: TRBJ2-7
CDR3 DNA: TGCGCCAGCAGCCCGACCCTGGCCACCACGAGCTCCTACGAGCAGTACTTC
CDR3 protein: CASSPTLATTSSYEQYF

clone size: -
V gene: TRBV18
D gene: -
J gene: TRBJ2-4
CDR3 DNA: TGTGCCAGCTCACCACCGTCAATAGCCAAAAACATTCAGTACTTC
CDR3 protein: CASSPPSIAKNIQYF